Listed below are T cell receptor beta chains from one sample, sequenced in a study of Graves' ophthalmopathy and Graves' hyperthyroidism. TCRdb re-called the multiplex PCR reads with MiXCR, one entry per CDR3 protein. The profile shows over a million distinct CDR3 sequences, about two fifths of them singletons. Sequencing was performed on peripheral blood or thyroid tissue (not recorded which). The receptors shown here come from an adult man with Graves' hyperthyroidism. CDR3s include the opening cysteine and the closing phenylalanine or tryptophan. The order of the fields is V gene, CDR3 protein.

v_gene: TRBV20-1
CDR3aa: CSASGRALGETQYF

v_gene: TRBV11-2
CDR3aa: CASSPRTVTNYGYTF

v_gene: TRBV13
CDR3aa: CASSAGDRGVGYTF

v_gene: TRBV19
CDR3aa: CASSMNWNEQYF

v_gene: TRBV14
CDR3aa: CASSRMQVNYEQYF

v_gene: TRBV10-3
CDR3aa: CAISDSAGGPNGEQYF

v_gene: TRBV2
CDR3aa: CASSEVEETQYF

v_gene: TRBV19
CDR3aa: CASIKKPAIYGYTF

v_gene: TRBV7-2
CDR3aa: CASSRRGETGELFF

v_gene: TRBV20-1
CDR3aa: CSASAGSLNTGELFF

v_gene: TRBV4-1
CDR3aa: CASSQVHGVEFRAFF

v_gene: TRBV7-6
CDR3aa: CASSLGTSGSNGELFF

v_gene: TRBV27
CDR3aa: CASSFSRRGLTLHF

v_gene: TRBV2
CDR3aa: CASSYSKGAGKVNQPQHF

v_gene: TRBV7-3
CDR3aa: CASSAGPSGTGELFF

v_gene: TRBV5-1
CDR3aa: CASSLGQGTTSF

v_gene: TRBV30
CDR3aa: CACEPEETQYF

v_gene: TRBV20-1
CDR3aa: CSARFRGEKLFF

v_gene: TRBV15
CDR3aa: CATSRDYIREKLFF

v_gene: TRBV20-1
CDR3aa: CSARDFGTGYQPQHF

v_gene: TRBV10-3
CDR3aa: CASSQDPGWETQYF

v_gene: TRBV2
CDR3aa: CASSSDLAGELFF

v_gene: TRBV20-1
CDR3aa: CSASDRAYGNQPQHF

v_gene: TRBV14
CDR3aa: CASSQAFRKQETQYF

v_gene: TRBV20-1
CDR3aa: CSAREGTQNEKLFF

v_gene: TRBV19
CDR3aa: CASSTGTSQQREQYF

v_gene: TRBV20-1
CDR3aa: CSASPSGFTYEQYF

v_gene: TRBV7-2
CDR3aa: CASNHRWEAGVTGELFF

v_gene: TRBV19
CDR3aa: CASRSRGGSSNTDTQYF

v_gene: TRBV11-2
CDR3aa: CASNPFPVPPPNTEAFF

v_gene: TRBV10-3
CDR3aa: CAIRPDRVGANVLTF

v_gene: TRBV5-1
CDR3aa: CASVLGGQGNQPQHF

v_gene: TRBV7-9
CDR3aa: CASSFLGGWSETQYF

v_gene: TRBV5-1
CDR3aa: CASSSTSGGVEQYF

v_gene: TRBV10-3
CDR3aa: CAISWSSTEAFF

v_gene: TRBV12-3/TRBV12-4
CDR3aa: CASSSFSDYEELFF

v_gene: TRBV7-2
CDR3aa: CASSLVAAKGTNTGELFF

v_gene: TRBV12-3/TRBV12-4
CDR3aa: CASRATAYQPQHF

v_gene: TRBV6-6
CDR3aa: CASSSTGAGYTF

v_gene: TRBV15
CDR3aa: CATSRNLPGLAGGYTEAFF

v_gene: TRBV12-3/TRBV12-4
CDR3aa: CASSEGGRAGTDTQYF

v_gene: TRBV11-3
CDR3aa: CASSLVQEAAPLHF

v_gene: TRBV29-1
CDR3aa: CSVGGAGQGTQYF

v_gene: TRBV6-5
CDR3aa: CASSYATPGRLLFF

v_gene: TRBV11-3
CDR3aa: CASSLGGLAFGSEQYF

v_gene: TRBV5-1
CDR3aa: CASSPGTGGHGYTF

v_gene: TRBV19
CDR3aa: CASSWTSGTREQYF

v_gene: TRBV10-3
CDR3aa: CAITRTGLYEQYF

v_gene: TRBV20-1
CDR3aa: CSALGGFLNTGELFF

v_gene: TRBV12-3/TRBV12-4
CDR3aa: CASSLEGHQETQYF

v_gene: TRBV12-3/TRBV12-4
CDR3aa: CASRLGARDRASYGYTF

v_gene: TRBV10-3
CDR3aa: CASMPRRGNTEAFF